These 30 T cell receptor beta chains share one sample of origin, sequenced in a study of OX40 agonist ivuxolimab in advanced cancers. The repertoire was sequenced with immunoSEQ multiplex PCR; TCRdb's copy has only in-frame clones and lacks some. The sample includes tens of thousands of clones, almost 90% seen only once; the top ten take roughly a tenth. The input for sequencing was CD4+ or CD8+ T cells sorted from blood, taken in a trial of the OX40 agonist ivuxolimab. The receptors shown here come from an adult with an advanced solid tumor such as melanoma, head and neck, liver or kidney cancer.

This rearrangement joins TRBV30 to TRBJ2-5; TRBD2 matches 8 bases. Germline assignment: CDR1 GTSNPN and CDR2 SVGIG (reference sequence). The CDR3 length is 16 residues. V shed 2 bases and J 5 bases; nucleotides not matched to a gene: 13. This CDR3 is CAWSPLGSGRAETQYF. CDR3 DNA: TGTGCCTGGAGTCCTCTGGGCAGCGGGAGAGCTGAGACCCAGTACTTC.

The V and J genes are TRBV5-5 and TRBJ2-5; D unresolved. Germline CDR1 and CDR2: SGHKS and YYEKEE (reference sequence). V was shortened by 2 bases and J by 10 bases, with 12 bases between the two germline ends. The CDR3 length is 12 residues. The CDR3 reads CASSFWERDQYF. The DNA of the CDR3 is TGTGCCAGCAGCTTCTGGGAACGAGACCAGTACTTC.

This clone has a single count. The V call is TRBV6-1, the J call TRBJ1-3, with a weak D call TRBD1 (5 bases). Per the germline V gene, CDR1 is MNHNS and CDR2 is SASEGT. V lost 1 base, J lost 7 bases, and 11 bases lay in between. The CDR3 is 14 amino acids. In DNA, the CDR3 is TGTGCCAGCAGTGAAGGGGGGGGTGTGAACACCATATATTTT. Translating it yields CASSEGGGVNTIYF.

The CDR3 DNA follows: TGTGCCAGCAGCCCGAGGGATGTAGGGGGCTACACCTTC. Translated: CASSPRDVGGYTF. The V gene is TRBV7-9, the J gene TRBJ1-2; D is unresolved. The CDR3 is 13 residues long. Germline V CDR1 and CDR2: SEHNR, FQNEAQ (reference sequence). Trimming took off 5 bases at V and 8 bases at J, with 15 bases between the two ends.

CDR3 in amino acids: CASSLALRTGPPEQYF. CDR3 nucleotides: TGTGCCAGCAGCTTAGCGCTACGGACAGGCCCGCCCGAGCAGTACTTC. This chain uses TRBV7-2 with TRBJ2-7; 7 nucleotides agree with TRBD1. Germline CDR1 SGHTA, CDR2 FQGNSA. The ends lost 0 bases at V and 6 bases at J; junction bases unmatched: 11. This CDR3 is built from 16 residues.

The rearrangement uses TRBV18 and TRBJ2-7; TRBD1 is a possible D gene (5 bases). This CDR3 is built from 15 residues. Trimming took off 3 bases at V and 2 bases at J, with 14 bases between the two ends. Germline-derived CDR1 and CDR2 are KGHSH and LQKENI. CDR3 in DNA: TGTGCCAGCTCACCCAGGGCAAACCCTACCTACGAGCAGTACTTC. Amino acid sequence: CASSPRANPTYEQYF.

The chain is built from TRBV28 and TRBJ2-7; D gene uncertain. Germline CDR1 and CDR2: MDHEN and SYDVKM. This CDR3 contains 13 residues. Trimming took off 6 bases at V and 3 bases at J, with 12 bases between the two ends. Here the CDR3 reads CASSPFWDYEQYF. In DNA form, the CDR3 reads TGTGCCAGCAGCCCTTTTTGGGACTACGAGCAGTACTTC.

The chain recombines TRBV28 with TRBJ2-1, with TRBD2 matching 12 bases. Germline trimming cut 5 bases from V and 8 bases from J; bases unmatched to any gene: 7. The germline V gene has CDR1 MDHEN and CDR2 SYDVKM. The CDR3 has 15 amino acids. CDR3 sequence reads: CASSASGRAVDEQFF. CDR3 DNA: TGTGCCAGCAGTGCTAGCGGGAGGGCCGTAGATGAGCAGTTCTTC. Drawing the rest from reference TRBV28 and TRBJ2-1, the complete variable domain is DVKVTQSSRYLVKRTGEKVFLECVQDMDHENMFWYRQDPGLGLRLIYFSYDVKMKEKGDIPEGYSVSREKKERFSLILESASTNQTSMYLCASSASGRAVDEQFFGPGTRLTVL.

The chain recombines TRBV28 with TRBJ1-4; no clear D gene. This CDR3 is 15 amino acids long. V was pared by 2 bases and J by 8 bases, with 15 bases between. The germline gives CDR1 MDHEN, CDR2 SYDVKM. CDR3 protein: CASSLLAGGGEKLFF. Written as DNA, the CDR3 is TGTGCCAGCAGTTTACTGGCAGGCGGTGGGGAAAAACTGTTTTTT.

V usage is TRBV11-3 and J usage is TRBJ2-2; 7 bases are shared with TRBD2. Germline V gene sequence: CDR1 SGHNT, CDR2 YENEEA. CDR3 length: 15 residues. With 4 bases clipped from V and 5 bases from J, the junction kept 7 bases outside the gene matches. The CDR3 protein is CASSSTTSMTGELFF. CDR3 DNA: TGTGCCAGCAGCTCGACGACTAGCATGACCGGGGAGCTGTTTTTT.

The V gene is TRBV11-2, the J gene TRBJ2-7; the match to TRBD1 covers 10 bases. Trimming removed 5 bases from V and 2 bases from J; junction bases left unmatched: 6. CDR3 length: 15 amino acids. Germline assignment: CDR1 SGHAT and CDR2 FQNNGV. CDR3 nucleotide sequence: TGTGCCAGCAGCAAACGACAGGGGGCAGCCTACGAGCAGTACTTC. It is translated as CASSKRQGAAYEQYF.

The V gene is TRBV19, the J gene TRBJ2-7; D assignment may be TRBD1 or TRBD2 (5 bases each). The CDR3 runs 16 residues. The germline V gene encodes CDR1 LNHDA and CDR2 SQIVND (reference sequence). V was pared by 4 bases and J by 3 bases, with 19 bases between. CDR3 DNA: TGTGCCAGTAGTAAAAGGGACGCACCGAGACTCTACGAGCAGTACTTC. Its translation: CASSKRDAPRLYEQYF. Together with reference TRBV19 and TRBJ2-7, the CDR3 gives the full variable domain: DGGITQSPKYLFRKEGQNVTLSCEQNLNHDAMYWYRQDPGQGLRLIYYSQIVNDFQKGDIAEGYSVSREKKESFPLTVTSAQKNPTAFYLCASSKRDAPRLYEQYFGPGTRLTVT.

The sample holds one count of this clone. The chain uses TRBV7-9 and TRBJ1-1, with D maybe TRBD1 (6 bases). Trimming took 0 bases from V and 2 from J, leaving 7 bases between them. In germline, CDR1 is SEHNR, CDR2 FQNEAQ (reference sequence). The CDR3 extends over 14 amino acids. The CDR3 nucleotides are TGTGCCAGCAGCTTAGCAGGGGGAAACACTGAAGCTTTCTTT. Its protein product is CASSLAGGNTEAFF.

J is TRBJ2-2 and V is TRBV5-1, with 7 bases aligning to TRBD2. The CDR3 contains 16 residues. Looked up from germline, CDR1 is SGHRS and CDR2 is YFSETQ. V lost 5 bases to trimming and J lost 2 bases; unmatched junction nucleotides: 9. CDR3 DNA: TGCGCCAGCAGAACCGGGACTACCATAAACACCGGGGAGCTGTTTTTT. It yields the protein CASRTGTTINTGELFF.

The chain recombines TRBV5-1 with TRBJ2-1; 8 bases fit TRBD2. The CDR3 has 14 amino acids. The germline V gene encodes CDR1 SGHRS and CDR2 YFSETQ. With V trimmed by 6 bases and J by 6 bases, 8 bases remained unmatched. In nucleotides, the CDR3 is TGCGCCAGCATGCAGGGGACTAGGGTCAATGAGCAGTTCTTC. Translating it yields CASMQGTRVNEQFF.

This sequence joins TRBV9 and TRBJ1-4; 9 positions match TRBD1. The CDR3 is 15 residues long. The germline V gene encodes CDR1 SGDLS and CDR2 YYNGEE. J was trimmed by 5 bases and V by 4 bases; bases with no gene match: 6. The DNA of the CDR3 is TGTGCCAGCAGCCCTTCGACAGGGGGAAATGAAAAACTGTTTTTT. Protein: CASSPSTGGNEKLFF.

This clone showed up just a few times. The chain is built from TRBV4-1 and TRBJ1-2; a weak D match, TRBD1 (5 bases). Germline assignment: CDR1 MGHRA and CDR2 YSYEKL. The V and J ends lost 0 bases and 4 bases respectively, with 15 bases between them. The CDR3 sequence is 16 residues long. The CDR3 coding sequence is TGCGCCAGCAGCCAAGAAGCGGCAGGGAAGAGCTATGGCTACACCTTC. This gives the protein CASSQEAAGKSYGYTF.

The DNA for the CDR3 is TGTGCCACCCTGGACAGTACCTACGAGCAGTACTTC. It is translated as CATLDSTYEQYF. V and J are TRBV19 and TRBJ2-7; D perhaps matches TRBD1 (6 bases). The length of the CDR3 is 12 residues. CDR1 is LNHDA and CDR2 is SQIVND in the germline V gene (reference sequence). V dropped 10 bases and J dropped 2 bases, with 12 bases sitting between them.

The chain carries TRBV15 and TRBJ1-2; D ambiguous. The length of the CDR3 is 17 residues. The V gene's germline CDR1 is LNHNV and CDR2 YYDKDF (reference sequence). V was trimmed by 0 bases and J by 2 bases, leaving 16 bases between them. DNA of the CDR3: TGTGCCACCAGCAGAGATAGGGCAAACAGACTCAACTATGGCTACACCTTC. As protein: CATSRDRANRLNYGYTF.

This chain joins TRBV5-4 and TRBJ1-1; 11 nucleotides agree with TRBD1. The J segment lost 1 base and the V segment lost 3 bases, leaving 8 bases of the junction unmatched. The CDR3 length is 17 residues. The germline V gene has CDR1 SGHNT and CDR2 YYREEE (reference sequence). The CDR3 bases are TGTGCCAGCAGCTCATCTAGGGACAGGGGGGGGAACACTGAAGCTTTCTTT. Its translation is CASSSSRDRGGNTEAFF.

The chain employs TRBV11-2 and TRBJ2-1; TRBD1 matches 11 bases. CDR3 length: 15 residues. V lost 5 bases, J lost 7 bases, and 7 bases stayed unmatched. Looked up from germline, CDR1 is SGHAT and CDR2 is FQNNGV. Here the CDR3 reads CASSPGTGGRNEQFF. CDR3 sequence (DNA): TGTGCCAGCAGCCCAGGGACAGGGGGGAGAAATGAGCAGTTCTTC.

This clone was counted once. The chain uses TRBV30 and TRBJ2-6; 7 bases fit TRBD2. The V gene's germline CDR1 is GTSNPN and CDR2 SVGIG (reference sequence). Germline trimming cut 6 bases from V and 1 base from J; bases unmatched to any gene: 12. This CDR3 is 17 amino acids long. CDR3 DNA: TGTGCCTGCCCGGTTGGCGGGAGATCTTCTGGGGCCAACGTCCTGACTTTC. It translates to CACPVGGRSSGANVLTF.

The gene calls are TRBV29-1 and TRBJ2-5; TRBD1 matches 9 bases. Germline V lookup: CDR1 SQVTM, CDR2 ANQGSEA. V was clipped by 7 bases and J by 4 bases; unmatched bases: 10. CDR3 length equals 14 residues. The CDR3 DNA reads as TGCAGCGGGCGGGACAGGGCCGAAGTAGAGACCCAGTACTTC. Translating gives CSGRDRAEVETQYF.

The rearrangement joins TRBV28 to TRBJ2-2; 9 bases are a match to TRBD1. The J segment lost 7 bases and the V segment lost 1 base, leaving 10 bases of the junction unmatched. The CDR3 spans 17 residues. Per the germline V gene, CDR1 is MDHEN and CDR2 is SYDVKM. The CDR3 loop is CASSLFGTGNGVGELFF. The CDR3 nucleotides read TGTGCCAGCAGTTTATTTGGGACAGGGAATGGCGTCGGGGAGCTGTTTTTT.

This clone appeared once. The chain carries TRBV6-1 and TRBJ1-1, with D uncertain. Trimming took 7 bases from V and 5 from J, leaving 17 bases between them. This CDR3 is 14 amino acids long. Germline CDR1 reads MNHNS; CDR2 reads SASEGT. The CDR3 reads CASTRSGLGTEAFF. Written as DNA, the CDR3 is TGTGCCAGCACCCGTTCGGGTTTGGGGACTGAAGCTTTCTTT.

The chain recombines TRBV29-1 with TRBJ2-5; 9 positions agree with TRBD2. Unmatched junction bases numbered 5, after V lost 7 bases and J lost 2 bases. The germline V gene has CDR1 SQVTM and CDR2 ANQGSEA. The CDR3 is made up of 13 amino acids. The CDR3 sequence: CSARGLAQETQYF. The CDR3 nucleotides are TGCAGCGCCCGCGGACTAGCGCAAGAGACCCAGTACTTC.

This clone was recorded once. The chain uses TRBV19 and TRBJ2-2; D gene unclear. In germline, CDR1 is LNHDA, CDR2 SQIVND (reference sequence). The length of the CDR3 is 12 residues. V lost 5 bases and J lost 6, with 7 bases in between. CDR3 region: CASSVGAGELFF. CDR3 sequence (DNA): TGTGCCAGTAGTGTTGGAGCCGGGGAGCTGTTTTTT.

The gene calls are TRBV9 and TRBJ2-1, with D maybe TRBD2 (5 bases). Trimming removed 2 bases at V and 2 bases at J, with 5 bases between. This CDR3 is built from 13 residues. CDR1 is SGDLS, CDR2 YYNGEE, per germline. CDR3 DNA: TGTGCCAGCAGCGTGGGAGCCTACAATGAGCAGTTCTTC. It specifies CASSVGAYNEQFF.

V is TRBV7-9 and J is TRBJ2-7; D might be TRBD1 (6 bases). Trimming left V 5 bases short and J 7 bases short, with 21 bases between. There are 15 residues in the CDR3. The germline gives CDR1 SEHNR, CDR2 FQNEAQ (reference sequence). The CDR3 DNA follows: TGTGCCAGCAGCGGAGGTGTGGGGGCCCTGAGGGAGCAGTACTTC. The encoded protein is CASSGGVGALREQYF. The whole variable domain, remainder taken from reference TRBV7-9 and TRBJ2-7, is DTGVSQNPRHKITKRGQNVTFRCDPISEHNRLYWYRQTLGQGPEFLTYFQNEAQLEKSRLLSDRFSAERPKGSFSTLEIQRTEQGDSAMYLCASSGGVGALREQYFGPGTRLTVT.

In regard to this clone: One end of the junction does not line up with germline, which may come from a read error. The chain joins TRBV18 to TRBJ2-5; 7 positions match TRBD2. CDR1 and CDR2 from the germline V gene are KGHSH and LQKENI. This CDR3 is 11 amino acids long. The CDR3 here is CASSPGEGHHF. CDR3 nucleotides: TGTGCCAGCTCACCAGGGGAGGGCCACCACTTC.